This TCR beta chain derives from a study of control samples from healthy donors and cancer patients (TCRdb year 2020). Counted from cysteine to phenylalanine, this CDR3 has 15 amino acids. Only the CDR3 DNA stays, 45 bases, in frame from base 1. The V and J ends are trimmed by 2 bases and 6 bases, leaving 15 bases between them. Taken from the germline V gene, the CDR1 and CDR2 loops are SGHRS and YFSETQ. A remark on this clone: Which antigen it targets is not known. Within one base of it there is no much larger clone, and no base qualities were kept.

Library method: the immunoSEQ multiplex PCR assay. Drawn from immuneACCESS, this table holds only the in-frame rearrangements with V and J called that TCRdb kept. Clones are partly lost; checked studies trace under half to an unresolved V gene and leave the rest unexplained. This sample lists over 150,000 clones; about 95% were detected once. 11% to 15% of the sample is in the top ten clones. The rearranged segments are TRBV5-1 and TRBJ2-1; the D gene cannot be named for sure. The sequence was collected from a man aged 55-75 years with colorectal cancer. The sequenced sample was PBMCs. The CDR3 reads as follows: CASSLNAIAPNEQFF. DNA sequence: TGCGCCAGCAGCTTAAACGCTATTGCTCCCAATGAGCAGTTCTTC.